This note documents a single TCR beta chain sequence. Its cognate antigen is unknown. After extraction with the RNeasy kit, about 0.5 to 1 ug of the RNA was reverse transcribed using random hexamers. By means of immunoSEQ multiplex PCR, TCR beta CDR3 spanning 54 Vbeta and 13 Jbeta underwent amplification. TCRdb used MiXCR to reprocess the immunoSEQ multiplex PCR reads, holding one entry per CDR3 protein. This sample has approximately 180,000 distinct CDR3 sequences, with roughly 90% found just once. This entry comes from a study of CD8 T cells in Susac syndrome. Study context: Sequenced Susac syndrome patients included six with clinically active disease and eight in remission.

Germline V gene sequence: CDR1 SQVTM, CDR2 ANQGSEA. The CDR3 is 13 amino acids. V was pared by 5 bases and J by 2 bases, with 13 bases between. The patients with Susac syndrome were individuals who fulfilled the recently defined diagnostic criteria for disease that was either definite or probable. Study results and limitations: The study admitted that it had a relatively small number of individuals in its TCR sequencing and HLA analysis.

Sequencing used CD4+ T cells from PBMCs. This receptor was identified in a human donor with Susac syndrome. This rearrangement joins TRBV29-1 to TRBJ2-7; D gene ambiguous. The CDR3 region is CSVHLTETYEQYF. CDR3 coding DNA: TGCAGCGTTCACTTGACTGAGACCTACGAGCAGTACTTC.